Listed here are 18 T cell receptor beta chains from one sample, sequenced in a study of T cell responses to AZD1222 COVID-19 vaccine. Sequenced by immunoSEQ multiplex PCR; TCRdb stores in-frame clones only, minus some. The repertoire holds approximately 150,000 clones, roughly nine tenths seen once, with roughly 4.5% in the top ten. Here the sequenced sample was peripheral blood, taken on day 0 of MenACWY control vaccination. The receptors come from an adult in good health.

This chain joins TRBV4-1 and TRBJ2-1; 8 bases line up with TRBD2. Germline CDR1 is MGHRA and CDR2 is YSYEKL. The length of the CDR3 is 20 residues. V was pared by 0 bases and J by 2 bases, with 15 bases of the junction left unmatched. The CDR3 spells CASSQEWGPGLGTTYNEQFF. As DNA, the CDR3 is TGCGCCAGCAGCCAAGAATGGGGACCGGGACTAGGGACGACCTACAATGAGCAGTTCTTC.

The rearrangement joins TRBV9 to TRBJ2-7; the D is unclear. V dropped 0 bases and J dropped 2 bases, with 9 bases sitting between them. The CDR3 totals 14 residues. Germline V gives CDR1 SGDLS, CDR2 YYNGEE. DNA for the CDR3: TGTGCCAGCAGCGTAGAAGCTACGGCCTACGAGCAGTACTTC. Translating it yields CASSVEATAYEQYF.

This clone appeared once. The V and J genes are TRBV3-1 (or the pseudogene TRBV3-2) and TRBJ2-5; D ambiguous. Trimming took off 0 bases at V and 5 bases at J, with 13 bases between the two ends. From germline, CDR1 is LGHDT and CDR2 YNNKEL (reference sequence). The CDR3 length is 15 residues. The CDR3 DNA follows: TGTGCCAGCAGCCAAGACGGTTCGGTTTTGGAGACCCAGTACTTC. Translating it yields CASSQDGSVLETQYF.

This clone was counted once. CDR3 sequence: CASTFLRGRGDEQFF. The CDR3 coding sequence is TGCGCCAGCACTTTTCTTAGGGGTAGGGGGGATGAGCAGTTCTTC. The rearrangement joins TRBV10-1 to TRBJ2-1; D tentatively reads TRBD1 or TRBD2 (6 bases each). The CDR3 consists of 15 residues. The V gene lost 7 bases and the J gene lost 8 bases, with 21 bases spanning the gap. Germline CDR1 and CDR2: WNHNN and SYGVQD (reference sequence).

V is TRBV24-1 and J is TRBJ1-5; maybe TRBD1 (5 bases). V gave up 10 bases and J gave up 7 bases, with 16 bases separating them. Germline V gene data show CDR1 as KGHDR and CDR2 as SFDVKD. The CDR3 totals 13 residues. Written as DNA, the CDR3 is TGTGCCACTAGGGGTGGGGTTGGCCAGCCCCAGCATTTT. Its protein product is CATRGGVGQPQHF.

This clone was recorded only once. This rearrangement joins TRBV5-1 to TRBJ1-5; tentative D call: TRBD1 (5 bases). The CDR3 is 14 amino acids. Germline V gene lookup returns CDR1 SGHRS and CDR2 YFSETQ. V was clipped by 0 bases and J by 1 base, with 5 bases between them. For the CDR3, the DNA is TGCGCCAGCAGCTTGGAGGGGAGCAATCAGCCCCAGCATTTT. Protein: CASSLEGSNQPQHF.

The J gene is TRBJ2-3, the V gene TRBV27; 10 nucleotides line up with TRBD2. Germline CDR1 MNHEY, CDR2 SMNVEV (reference sequence). There are 16 residues in the CDR3. V was clipped by 5 bases and J by 2 bases; unmatched bases: 7. This CDR3 is CASSPGLADFTDTQYF. The CDR3 bases are TGTGCCAGCAGTCCCGGACTAGCGGACTTCACAGATACGCAGTATTTT.

J is TRBJ1-2 and V is TRBV12-3 or TRBV12-4, with D perhaps matching TRBD1 (5 bases). V lost 2 bases and J 4 bases, leaving 8 bases between the germline ends. The CDR3 has 13 residues. The CDR3 is CASSLQGFYGYTF. CDR3 coding DNA: TGTGCCAGCAGTTTACAGGGATTCTATGGCTACACCTTC.

This chain links TRBV7-9 with TRBJ1-6; no reliable D call. Germline assignment: CDR1 SEHNR and CDR2 FQNEAQ (reference sequence). V shed 4 bases and J shed 12 bases, with 19 bases lying between them. The CDR3 length is 15 residues. The DNA for the CDR3 is TGTGCCAGCAGCTCAAGCACGGTTAGCGTAGAACCCCTCCACTTT. Translation: CASSSSTVSVEPLHF.

This clone was recorded once. This chain joins TRBV19 and TRBJ1-3; no definite D call. The germline V gene encodes CDR1 LNHDA and CDR2 SQIVND (reference sequence). The CDR3 has 17 amino acids. The V end was cut by 3 bases, the J end by 1 base, with 16 bases between. Written as DNA, the CDR3 is TGTGCCAGTAGTATCCTACCGCCTGATTATTCTGGAAACACCATATATTTT. Protein sequence: CASSILPPDYSGNTIYF. The variable domain in full, completed from reference TRBV19 and TRBJ1-3, reads DGGITQSPKYLFRKEGQNVTLSCEQNLNHDAMYWYRQDPGQGLRLIYYSQIVNDFQKGDIAEGYSVSREKKESFPLTVTSAQKNPTAFYLCASSILPPDYSGNTIYFGEGSWLTVV.

The gene calls are TRBV6-4 and TRBJ2-2; maybe TRBD2 (6 bases). V lost 6 bases, J lost 5 bases, and 10 bases lay in between. The germline CDR1 and CDR2 sequences are MRHNA and SNTAGT. The CDR3 has 13 amino acids. CDR3 bases: TGTGCCAGCAGCGGGGGTCGGACCGGGGAGCTGTTTTTT. Encoded protein: CASSGGRTGELFF.

The chain links TRBV24-1 to TRBJ1-3, with unresolved D. V was trimmed by 4 bases and J by 2 bases, leaving 8 bases between them. Germline-derived CDR1 and CDR2 are KGHDR and SFDVKD. CDR3 size: 14 residues. CDR3 in amino acids: CATSDSATGNTIYF. The CDR3 DNA reads TGTGCCACCAGTGACAGTGCTACTGGAAACACCATATATTTT.

The chain combines TRBV7-2 with TRBJ2-2; D possibly uses TRBD1 or TRBD2 (5 bases each). The CDR3 has 13 residues. The V end was cut by 4 bases, the J end by 6 bases, with 9 bases between. Germline loops: CDR1 SGHTA, CDR2 FQGNSA. CDR3: CASSWGPSGELFF. CDR3 nucleotides: TGTGCCAGCAGCTGGGGACCGTCCGGGGAGCTGTTTTTT.

The rearrangement joins TRBV2 to TRBJ1-5; D unclear. This CDR3 has 15 residues. Germline V lookup: CDR1 SNHLY, CDR2 FYNNEI. The germline V and J ends were trimmed by 2 bases and 7 bases, with 15 bases remaining between them. This CDR3 reads CASSEQESVIQPQHF. The CDR3 region has the DNA TGTGCCAGCAGTGAACAGGAAAGTGTAATCCAGCCCCAGCATTTT.

This chain links TRBV7-9 with TRBJ1-1; D not resolved. Germline lookup yields CDR1 SEHNR and CDR2 FQNEAQ (reference sequence). The CDR3 totals 13 residues. Trimming removed 5 bases from V and 1 base from J, with 8 bases in between. The CDR3 sequence is CASSQSANTEAFF. CDR3 bases: TGTGCCAGCAGCCAGTCGGCGAACACTGAAGCTTTCTTT.

The chain recombines TRBV15 with TRBJ2-5; 10 bases line up with TRBD2. V lost 3 bases, J lost 5 bases, and 9 bases stayed unmatched. The CDR3 is made up of 16 amino acids. CDR1 and CDR2 (germline): LNHNV, YYDKDF (reference sequence). The CDR3 nucleotides are TGTGCCACCAGCAGTGGGCTAGCGGGAGAGGTGGAGACCCAGTACTTC. This gives the protein CATSSGLAGEVETQYF.

The chain combines TRBV30 with TRBJ2-7; D remains ambiguous. The CDR3 runs 15 residues. V shed 1 base and J shed 0 bases, with 13 bases lying between them. Germline V gene sequence: CDR1 GTSNPN, CDR2 SVGIG (reference sequence). The CDR3 DNA sequence: TGTGCCTGGAGTGGTACCAGGTTGAGCTCCTACGAGCAGTACTTC. It encodes CAWSGTRLSSYEQYF.

The rearrangement uses TRBV7-9 and TRBJ2-3; TRBD1 matches 7 bases. CDR1 and CDR2 (germline): SEHNR, FQNEAQ (reference sequence). CDR3 length: 12 residues. Trimming cost V 2 bases and J 13 bases; bases outside gene matches: 6. CDR3 coding DNA: TGTGCCAGCAGCTTAATTTCCGGACAGGAGTATTTT. This codes for CASSLISGQEYF.